One and the same sample provided the 20 T cell receptor beta chains below, sequenced in a study of neurological immune-mediated disorders. Time point denoted: longitudinal time-point 2. MiXCR was run by TCRdb on the 5' RACE reads, yielding one entry per CDR3 protein. This table has approximately 89,000 distinct CDR3 sequences, over 10% appearing once. Source material: PBMCs. Receptors were obtained from a female donor with HTLV-1-associated myelopathy (HAM/TSP).

This clonotype has at least ten counts. The CDR3 reads CASSSSLASHIQYF. The DNA of the CDR3 is TGTGCCAGCAGCTCCTCGTTGGCGAGTCATATTCAGTACTTC. The V gene is TRBV7-8, the J gene TRBJ2-4; no reliable D call. Trimming took 4 bases from V and 10 from J, leaving 17 bases between them. Germline CDR1 is SGHVS and CDR2 is FQNEAQ. CDR3 length equals 14 residues.

This clonotype was observed many times. The rearrangement links TRBV12-3 or TRBV12-4 to TRBJ2-2; D is unresolved. The V and J ends lost 6 bases and 2 bases respectively, with 10 bases between them. This CDR3 has 14 amino acids. This chain's CDR3 is CASSPDGNTGELFF. CDR3 bases: TGTGCCAGCAGCCCTGACGGAAACACCGGGGAGCTGTTTTTT.

This clonotype has ten or more counts. This chain joins TRBV5-1 and TRBJ2-2; 7 bases map to TRBD1. Germline V gene lookup returns CDR1 SGHRS and CDR2 YFSETQ. The CDR3 runs 15 residues. The V and J ends lost 4 bases and 4 bases, in that order; junction bases with no gene match: 7. The CDR3 sequence is CASSTGEWSTGELFF. DNA for the CDR3: TGCGCCAGCAGCACAGGGGAGTGGAGCACCGGGGAGCTGTTTTTT.

A remark on this clonotype: A read error is possible here, since a much larger clone lies one base away. This sequence joins TRBV7-2 and TRBJ2-7; D may be TRBD2 (5 bases). The CDR3 runs to 15 residues. Germline V gene data show CDR1 as SGHTA and CDR2 as FQGNSA. V shed 2 bases and J shed 3 bases, with 14 bases lying between them. CDR3 protein: CASSLPGNWDYEQYF. The CDR3 DNA reads as TGTGCCAGCAGCTTACCGGGGAATTGGGACTACGAGCAGTACTTC.

This clonotype has at least ten counts. The chain uses TRBV28 and TRBJ2-7, with 8 bases that match TRBD1. Trimming took 5 bases from V and 2 from J; bases not matched to a gene: 8. The CDR3 has 15 residues. The germline V gene has CDR1 MDHEN and CDR2 SYDVKM. The CDR3 sequence: CASSTGTGTPYEQYF. CDR3 sequence (DNA): TGTGCCAGCAGTACCGGGACAGGTACTCCCTACGAGCAGTACTTC.

This clonotype showed up many times. The chain has TRBV27 and TRBJ1-1, with D hard to call. The germline V gene has CDR1 MNHEY and CDR2 SMNVEV (reference sequence). Trimming removed 8 bases from V and 1 base from J, with 20 bases in between. This CDR3 is built from 16 residues. The CDR3 DNA reads TGTGCCAGCCGAGCTCTCATCGGGGTACGGAACACTGAAGCTTTCTTT. Protein sequence: CASRALIGVRNTEAFF.

This clonotype came up many times. The chain has TRBV27 and TRBJ2-2; D tentatively fits TRBD1 or TRBD2 (7 bases each). The CDR3 loop spans 17 amino acids. The V gene's germline CDR1 is MNHEY and CDR2 SMNVEV (reference sequence). Trimming took 8 bases from V and 3 from J, leaving 22 bases between them. CDR3 nucleotides: TGTGCCAGCGGAGGGGGAGGGGGCGCGTCTCACACCGGGGAGCTGTTTTTT. It translates to CASGGGGGASHTGELFF.

About this clonotype itself: A much larger clonotype is one base distant, so this may be a read error. This chain links TRBV27 with TRBJ1-6, with D possibly being TRBD1 (5 bases). V lost 3 bases and J lost 9, with 18 bases in between. CDR3 size: 16 residues. Germline V CDR1 and CDR2: MNHEY, SMNVEV (reference sequence). The CDR3 is CASSLEGKGTSSPLHF. CDR3 nucleotides: TGTGCCAGCAGTTTGGAAGGGAAAGGGACCTCTTCACCCCTCCACTTT.

This clonotype was detected many times. The chain is built from TRBV20-1 and TRBJ2-1; 8 bases are a match to TRBD1. Looked up from germline, CDR1 is DFQATT and CDR2 is SNEGSKA (reference sequence). The J segment lost 5 bases and the V segment lost 4 bases, leaving 4 bases of the junction unmatched. The CDR3 has 13 residues. DNA for the CDR3: TGCAGTGCTACCCGACAGGGGAACAATGAGCAGTTCTTC. Residues: CSATRQGNNEQFF.

This clonotype appeared many times. The CDR3 bases are TGTGCCAGCAGTCTAGAAGGAGAGACCCAGTACTTC. Its translation: CASSLEGETQYF. The chain carries TRBV12-3 or TRBV12-4 and TRBJ2-5; D uncertain. This CDR3 is 12 amino acids long. The V end was cut by 5 bases, the J end by 4 bases, with 8 bases between.

This rearrangement joins TRBV20-1 to TRBJ2-2; TRBD2 aligns across 7 bases. Germline values: CDR1 DFQATT, CDR2 SNEGSKA (reference sequence). V lost 7 bases, J lost 7 bases, and 9 bases stayed unmatched. The CDR3 runs to 13 residues. DNA of the CDR3: TGCAGTGTCCTACGGGGGGACCACGGGGAGCTGTTTTTT. It codes for CSVLRGDHGELFF.

As regards this clonotype: This may arise from a read error, as a much more abundant clone is one base away. The rearrangement uses TRBV20-1 and TRBJ2-7; no firm D call. The CDR3 spans 16 residues. Germline lookup yields CDR1 DFQATT and CDR2 SNEGSKA (reference sequence). CDR3 region: CSSRDQRRQSGYEQYF. For the CDR3, the DNA is TGCAGTTCTAGAGATCAGAGGCGGCAGTCGGGCTACGAGCAGTACTTC.

The chain links TRBV28 to TRBJ2-3; the match to TRBD2 covers 7 bases. The trim removed 4 bases at V and 6 bases at J, leaving 16 bases unmatched. CDR1 and CDR2 from the germline V gene are MDHEN and SYDVKM. CDR3 length: 17 amino acids. The CDR3, as DNA: TGTGCCAGCAGTTCCCCCTCCCTTGGGAGGGAAGAGGATACGCAGTATTTT. Protein sequence: CASSSPSLGREEDTQYF.

On this clonotype itself: A junction boundary mismatches the germline segment, possibly from a read error. The rearrangement joins TRBV28 to TRBJ2-3; D perhaps matches TRBD2 (6 bases). The CDR3 length is 16 residues. Germline CDR1 MDHEN, CDR2 SYDVKM. The CDR3 here is CASSSPSGEGTYTQYF. The CDR3 DNA sequence: TGTGCCAGCAGTTCCCCATCGGGGGAAGGCACATATACGCAGTATTTT. Full variable domain (remainder filled in from reference TRBV28 and TRBJ2-3): DVKVTQSSRYLVKRTGEKVFLECVQDMDHENMFWYRQDPGLGLRLIYFSYDVKMKEKGDIPEGYSVSREKKERFSLILESASTNQTSMYLCASSSPSGEGTYTQYFGPGTRLTVL.

This clonotype was counted ten times or more. The rearrangement joins TRBV5-5 to TRBJ2-7; D unclear. Per the germline V gene, CDR1 is SGHKS and CDR2 is YYEKEE (reference sequence). The V and J ends lost 5 bases and 0 bases respectively, with 15 bases between them. This CDR3 contains 15 residues. CDR3: CASSFEPGLSYEQYF. DNA for the CDR3: TGTGCCAGCAGTTTCGAACCGGGCCTCTCCTACGAGCAGTACTTC.

This clonotype was detected ten times or more. The genes are TRBV12-3 or TRBV12-4 and TRBJ2-3; TRBD1 might be the D (7 bases). This CDR3 region has 13 residues. V was trimmed by 2 bases and J by 11 bases, leaving 14 bases between them. The CDR3 protein is CASSLFRGRGQYF. The CDR3 DNA follows: TGTGCCAGCAGTTTATTTAGGGGGCGGGGGCAGTATTTT.

This clonotype was observed many times. This rearrangement joins TRBV10-3 to TRBJ2-6, with D tentatively TRBD2 (6 bases). The CDR3 totals 17 residues. Per germline, CDR1 ENHRY and CDR2 SYGVKD. Trimming pared 3 bases from V and 0 bases from J, leaving 12 bases between. The CDR3: CAISDAYGGSGANVLTF. DNA for the CDR3: TGTGCCATCAGTGACGCGTACGGGGGCTCTGGGGCCAACGTCCTGACTTTC.

This clonotype occurred many times. The genes are TRBV7-7 and TRBJ2-3; the match to TRBD2 covers 8 bases. V lost 5 bases and J lost 5; bases outside the gene matches: 6. The germline V gene encodes CDR1 SSHAT and CDR2 FNYEAQ (reference sequence). This CDR3 has 14 amino acids. CDR3 loop: CASSPGGTQDTQYF. The CDR3, as DNA: TGTGCCAGCAGCCCGGGGGGGACCCAAGATACGCAGTATTTT.

This clonotype was counted between two and nine times. The rearrangement joins TRBV7-2 to TRBJ2-3, with a possible D match to TRBD2 (6 bases). The germline V gene encodes CDR1 SGHTA and CDR2 FQGNSA. Trimming cost V 0 bases and J 5 bases, with 12 bases left between them. This CDR3 region has 15 residues. The CDR3: CASSLASGGQDTQYF. In nucleotides, the CDR3 is TGTGCCAGCAGCTTAGCTAGCGGAGGACAAGATACGCAGTATTTT.

There are many counts of this clonotype. The chain links TRBV5-1 to TRBJ2-1; 8 nucleotides agree with TRBD2. CDR3 length: 16 residues. Germline V gene data show CDR1 as SGHRS and CDR2 as YFSETQ. Trimming at V came to 2 bases and at J to 1 base, leaving 5 bases not matched to a gene. Here the CDR3 reads CASSFLAGGSYNEQFF. The CDR3 nucleotides read TGCGCCAGCAGCTTCCTTGCGGGGGGATCCTACAATGAGCAGTTCTTC.